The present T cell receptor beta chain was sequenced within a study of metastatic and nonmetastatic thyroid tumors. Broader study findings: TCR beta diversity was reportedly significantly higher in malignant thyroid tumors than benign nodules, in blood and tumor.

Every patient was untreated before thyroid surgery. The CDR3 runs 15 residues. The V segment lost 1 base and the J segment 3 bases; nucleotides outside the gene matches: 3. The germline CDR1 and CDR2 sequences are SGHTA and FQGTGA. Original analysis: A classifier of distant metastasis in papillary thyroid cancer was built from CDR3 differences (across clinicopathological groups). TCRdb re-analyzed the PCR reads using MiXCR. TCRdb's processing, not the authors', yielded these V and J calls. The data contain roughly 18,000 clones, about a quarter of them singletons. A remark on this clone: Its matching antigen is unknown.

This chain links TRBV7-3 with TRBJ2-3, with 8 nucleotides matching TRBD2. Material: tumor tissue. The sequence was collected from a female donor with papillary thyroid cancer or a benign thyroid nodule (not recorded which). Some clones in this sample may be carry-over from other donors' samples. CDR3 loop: CASSLIERGTDTQYF. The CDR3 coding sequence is TGTGCCAGCAGCTTAATAGAGCGGGGGACAGATACGCAGTATTTT.